These 8 T cell receptor beta chains were all obtained from the same sample, sequenced in a study of shared clonotypes between healthy human individuals. Naive CD8 cells lacked CD45RO and underwent positive selection for CCR7, leaving out terminally differentiated effector memory CD45RA+ cells. Produced via immunoSEQ multiplex PCR; TCRdb's table is partial and in-frame only. The sample has hundreds of thousands of clones, approximately 96% seen once. Sequences were obtained from naive CD8+ T cells sorted from blood. The receptors stem from a woman aged 30 to 39 in good health.

The V call is TRBV28, the J call TRBJ1-2; TRBD1 aligns across 7 bases. In germline, CDR1 is MDHEN, CDR2 SYDVKM. There are 13 residues in the CDR3. V lost 4 bases, J lost 5 bases, and 4 bases stayed unmatched. CDR3 nucleotide sequence: TGTGCCAGCAGTTCGACAGGGCCATATGGCTACACCTTC. Its translation is CASSSTGPYGYTF.

The chain combines TRBV6-5 with TRBJ2-2, with D possibly being TRBD2 (6 bases). Trimming shortened V by 3 bases and J by 5 bases, and 13 bases separated the two germline ends. Per the germline V gene, CDR1 is MNHEY and CDR2 is SVGAGI. The CDR3 length is 15 residues. This chain's CDR3 is CASSYMASVTGELFF. CDR3 nucleotide sequence: TGTGCCAGCAGTTATATGGCTAGCGTTACCGGGGAGCTGTTTTTT.

The chain carries TRBV7-9 and TRBJ2-2; possibly TRBD1 for D (5 bases). Germline CDR1 reads SEHNR; CDR2 reads FQNEAQ (reference sequence). CDR3 length: 12 amino acids. V lost 2 bases and J 7 bases, leaving 5 bases between the germline ends. Written as DNA, the CDR3 is TGTGCCAGCAGCTTAAGGGGCGGGGAGCTGTTTTTT. Residues: CASSLRGGELFF.

The chain employs TRBV15 and TRBJ2-1; 9 nucleotides agree with TRBD1. With V trimmed by 0 bases and J by 0 bases, 3 bases remained unmatched. Germline-derived CDR1 and CDR2 are LNHNV and YYDKDF (reference sequence). This CDR3 spans 17 amino acids. This CDR3 reads CATSRDPTGGSYNEQFF. CDR3 coding DNA: TGTGCCACCAGCAGAGACCCGACAGGGGGCTCCTACAATGAGCAGTTCTTC.

The chain recombines TRBV28 with TRBJ1-5, with 10 bases fitting TRBD1. Looked up from germline, CDR1 is MDHEN and CDR2 is SYDVKM. The CDR3 extends over 17 amino acids. V shed 1 base and J 6 bases; nucleotides not matched to a gene: 9. CDR3 protein: CASSLYFGGDRGQPQHF. CDR3 nucleotide sequence: TGTGCCAGCAGTTTATATTTTGGCGGGGACAGGGGTCAGCCCCAGCATTTT. Drawing the rest from reference TRBV28 and TRBJ1-5, the complete variable domain is DVKVTQSSRYLVKRTGEKVFLECVQDMDHENMFWYRQDPGLGLRLIYFSYDVKMKEKGDIPEGYSVSREKKERFSLILESASTNQTSMYLCASSLYFGGDRGQPQHFGDGTRLSIL.

The genes are TRBV13 and TRBJ2-3, with D perhaps TRBD1 (5 bases). The V end lost 3 bases, the J end lost 6 bases, and 13 bases lay between the germline ends. Germline lookup yields CDR1 PRHDT and CDR2 FYEKMQ (reference sequence). There are 14 residues in the CDR3. The CDR3 reads CASSFYSKGDTQYF. Written as DNA, the CDR3 is TGTGCCAGCAGCTTCTACAGCAAGGGGGATACGCAGTATTTT.

The J gene is TRBJ2-3, the V gene TRBV7-9; perhaps TRBD1 as D (5 bases). Trimming took off 1 base at V and 2 bases at J, with 10 bases between the two ends. Germline V gives CDR1 SEHNR, CDR2 FQNEAQ (reference sequence). The length of the CDR3 is 15 residues. CDR3 region: CASSLEGAVTDTQYF. DNA for the CDR3: TGTGCCAGCAGCTTAGAAGGGGCCGTCACAGATACGCAGTATTTT.

CDR3 region: CASSWNYQPQHF. CDR3 DNA sequence: TGTGCCAGCAGCTGGAACTATCAGCCCCAGCATTTT. The chain links TRBV7-9 to TRBJ1-5; D is uncertain. This CDR3 spans 12 amino acids. Germline lookup yields CDR1 SEHNR and CDR2 FQNEAQ (reference sequence). Trimming cost V 4 bases and J 5 bases, with 6 bases left between them.